This T cell receptor (beta chain) is drawn from a study of cytomegalovirus exposure and HLA in healthy donors. The V segment lost 5 bases and the J segment 5 bases; nucleotides outside the gene matches: 6. The CDR3 covers 13 residues. The V gene's germline CDR1 is SGHDT and CDR2 YYEEEE. PCR involved 60 Vbeta and 13 Jbeta primers. Clones were read by immunoSEQ multiplex PCR, and TCRdb kept only the in-frame ones, dropping some. The sample lists approximately 150,000 clones, approximately 70% occurring once. This sequence originates from a man younger than 30 in good health and CMV-seropositive. The chain is built from TRBV5-6 and TRBJ2-5; 7 bases are shared with TRBD1. Sequencing input: PBMCs. CDR3: CASRFKGGETQYF. The DNA for the CDR3 is TGTGCCAGCAGATTTAAAGGGGGCGAGACCCAGTACTTC.